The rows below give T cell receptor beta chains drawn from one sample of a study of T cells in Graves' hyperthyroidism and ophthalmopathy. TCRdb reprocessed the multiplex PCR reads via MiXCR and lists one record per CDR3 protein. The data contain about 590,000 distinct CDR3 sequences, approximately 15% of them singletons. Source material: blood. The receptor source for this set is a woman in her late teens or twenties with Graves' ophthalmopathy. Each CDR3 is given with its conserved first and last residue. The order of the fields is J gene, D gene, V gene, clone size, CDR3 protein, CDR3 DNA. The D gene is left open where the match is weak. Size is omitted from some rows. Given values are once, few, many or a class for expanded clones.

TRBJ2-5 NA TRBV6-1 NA CASNLVRSETQYF TGTGCCAGCAACTTGGTCAGATCGGAGACCCAGTACTTC
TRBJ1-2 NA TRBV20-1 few CSAIHIIKLNYGYTF TGCAGTGCTATTCACATAATAAAACTCAACTATGGCTACACCTTC
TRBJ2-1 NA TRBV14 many CASHDLAGRRGDEQFF TGTGCCAGCCATGACCTGGCAGGACGGCGTGGCGATGAGCAGTTCTTC
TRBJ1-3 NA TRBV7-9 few CASSLVGFSGNTIYF TGTGCCAGCAGCTTAGTAGGATTCTCTGGAAACACCATATATTTT
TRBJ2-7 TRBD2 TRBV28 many CASSETSGSRTYEQYF TGTGCCAGCAGTGAGACTAGCGGGAGTCGTACCTACGAGCAGTACTTC
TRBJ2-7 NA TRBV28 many CASSSPTYSYEQYF TGTGCCAGCAGTTCCCCCACCTACTCCTACGAGCAGTACTTC
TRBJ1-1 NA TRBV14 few CASSQGVAGSTEAFF TGTGCCAGCAGCCAAGGGGTGGCGGGGAGCACTGAAGCTTTCTTT
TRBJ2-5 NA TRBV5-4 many CASSQGWATEQETQYF TGTGCCAGCAGCCAGGGTTGGGCGACTGAACAAGAGACCCAGTACTTC
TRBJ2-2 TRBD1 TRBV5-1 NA CASLPGQGFTRELFF TGCGCCAGCTTACCGGGACAGGGATTCACCAGGGAGCTGTTTTTT
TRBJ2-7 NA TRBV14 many CASSLMSSVYEQYF TGTGCCAGCAGCCTCATGAGTTCCGTGTACGAGCAGTACTTC
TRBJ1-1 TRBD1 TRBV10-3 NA CAISSGGGMNTEAFF TGTGCCATCAGCTCAGGGGGGGGAATGAACACTGAAGCTTTCTTT
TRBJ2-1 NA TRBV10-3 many CAISESTTQGVRREVRYEQFF TGTGCCATCAGTGAGTCGACAACACAGGGGGTTCGGCGGGAGGTCCGCTATGAGCAGTTCTTC
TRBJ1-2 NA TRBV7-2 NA CASSLGGAQGYTF TGTGCCAGCAGCTTAGGGGGGGCGCAGGGCTACACCTTC
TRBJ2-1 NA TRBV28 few CASQQDNEQFF TGTGCCAGCCAACAAGACAATGAGCAGTTCTTC
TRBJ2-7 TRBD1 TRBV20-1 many CSARDRWDDGQGSYEQYF TGCAGTGCTAGAGATCGGTGGGACGATGGACAGGGCTCCTACGAGCAGTACTTC
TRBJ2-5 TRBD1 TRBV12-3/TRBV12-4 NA CASDDRGSGPTQYF TGTGCCAGCGACGACAGGGGCTCCGGCCCGACCCAGTACTTC
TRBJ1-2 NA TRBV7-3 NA CASSPRAGTNYGYTF TGTGCCAGCAGCCCCAGGGCAGGGACTAACTATGGCTACACCTTC
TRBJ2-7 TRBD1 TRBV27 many CASSLETGVNEQYF TGTGCCAGCAGTTTAGAGACAGGGGTAAACGAGCAGTACTTC
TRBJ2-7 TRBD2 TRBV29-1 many CSVAGLAGVYEQYF TGCAGCGTCGCGGGACTAGCGGGAGTCTACGAGCAGTACTTC
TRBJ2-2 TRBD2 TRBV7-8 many CASSRRGLAGGTGELFF TGTGCCAGCAGTCGAAGGGGGCTAGCGGGAGGAACCGGGGAGCTGTTTTTT